The 3 T cell receptor beta chains below were found in one sample sequenced in a study of cytomegalovirus exposure and HLA in healthy donors (dated by TCRdb to about 2017). The library was built by means of the immunoSEQ multiplex PCR assay. The table was pulled from immuneACCESS by TCRdb, which kept in-frame rearrangements only. Such tables lose some clones; where checked, under half of the loss comes from unresolved V genes, and the rest has no known cause. Recorded for this sample are about 68,000 clones; about 90% of them occurred a single time. 3.1% of the sample is taken by the ten largest. Sequenced material: PBMCs. Receptors originate from a man between 18 and 35 years old in good health and CMV-seronegative.

The gene calls are TRBV7-3 and TRBJ2-1, with D possibly matching TRBD2 (6 bases). Looked up from germline, CDR1 is SGHTA and CDR2 is FQGTGA. Between the trimmed V and J ends, which lost 5 bases and 0 bases, there was a span of 11 bases. The CDR3 sequence is 15 residues long. CDR3 loop: CASSPGRSSYNEQFF. The DNA for the CDR3 is TGTGCCAGCAGCCCGGGGAGGTCCTCCTACAATGAGCAGTTCTTC.

The genes are TRBV29-1 and TRBJ1-1; D not resolved. Germline CDR1 and CDR2: SQVTM and ANQGSEA. Between the trimmed V and J ends, which lost 2 bases and 7 bases, there was a span of 14 bases. This CDR3 is 13 amino acids long. The CDR3 protein is CSVEIFVRGEAFF. The CDR3 DNA follows: TGCAGCGTTGAAATATTTGTCCGGGGTGAAGCTTTCTTT. Combining the CDR3 with reference TRBV29-1 and TRBJ1-1 gives the whole variable domain SAVISQKPSRDICQRGTSLTIQCQVDSQVTMMFWYRQQPGQSLTLIATANQGSEATYESGFVIDKFPISRPNLTFSTLTVSNMSPEDSSIYLCSVEIFVRGEAFFGQGTRLTVV.

The chain has TRBV29-1 and TRBJ1-5; possibly TRBD1 for D (6 bases). The CDR3 is 13 amino acids. V lost 6 bases and J 8 bases, leaving 17 bases between the germline ends. The germline V gene encodes CDR1 SQVTM and CDR2 ANQGSEA. CDR3 protein: CSVARDTSEPQHF. CDR3 DNA: TGCAGCGTAGCTAGGGACACCTCTGAGCCCCAGCATTTT.